Below, 5 T cell receptor beta chains from the same sample are listed, as sequenced in a study of identical twins. TCRdb used MiXCR to reprocess the 5' RACE reads, holding one entry per CDR3 protein. Here the sample spans around 95,000 distinct CDR3 sequences, roughly 6% being singletons. The specimen sequenced was memory T cells sorted from blood. These receptors came from a woman aged 45-65 years in good health.

The chain couples TRBV12-3 or TRBV12-4 to TRBJ2-6, with D tentatively TRBD1 (6 bases). This CDR3 spans 16 amino acids. Between the trimmed V and J ends, which lost 5 bases and 0 bases, there was a span of 11 bases. The CDR3 is CASSPTGPSGANVLTF. The DNA for the CDR3 is TGTGCCAGCAGTCCGACAGGTCCCTCTGGGGCCAACGTCCTGACTTTC.

The sample holds many counts of this clonotype. The chain couples TRBV27 to TRBJ1-1, with unresolved D. Germline assignment: CDR1 MNHEY and CDR2 SMNVEV (reference sequence). Trimming shortened V by 6 bases and J by 1 base, and 6 bases separated the two germline ends. There are 12 residues in the CDR3. This CDR3 reads CASRGPNTEAFF. The DNA of the CDR3 is TGTGCCAGCAGGGGTCCGAACACTGAAGCTTTCTTT.

This clonotype was picked up many times. This CDR3 reads CSLKLGVGYTF. The DNA of the CDR3 is TGCAGCCTGAAACTGGGGGTTGGCTACACCTTC. This chain links TRBV20-1 with TRBJ1-2; possible D gene TRBD1, 5 bases. The CDR3 has 11 residues. Per the germline V gene, CDR1 is DFQATT and CDR2 is SNEGSKA (reference sequence).

Many counts were recorded for this clonotype. The chain employs TRBV5-1 and TRBJ2-5; D gene uncertain. V was pared by 0 bases and J by 7 bases, with 10 bases between. Germline CDR1 is SGHRS and CDR2 is YFSETQ. CDR3 length: 13 amino acids. The CDR3 coding sequence is TGCGCCAGCAGCTTGGAAGGGTTACGGACCCAGTACTTC. Encoded protein: CASSLEGLRTQYF.

The rearrangement joins TRBV2 to TRBJ2-3; tentatively, D is TRBD1 (6 bases). CDR3 size: 15 residues. Trimming took 6 bases from V and 2 from J, leaving 15 bases between them. Germline loops: CDR1 SNHLY, CDR2 FYNNEI. Here the CDR3 DNA reads TGTGCCAGCAGATATGGCGACAGGACCACAGATACGCAGTATTTT. Residues: CASRYGDRTTDTQYF.